Below, 28 T cell receptor beta chains from the same sample are listed, as sequenced in a study of naive and memory T cell subsets (dated by TCRdb to 2016 to 2017). Broader findings and caveats from the paper: A few larger clonotypes were found in naive repertoires, especially CD8, and these larger clonotypes were possibly memory cells re-expressing CD45RA.

Library preparation used UMI-ligation and nested PCR. The sample was run on an Illumina MiSeq. An equimolar mix of two oligonucleotides covering both TRBC1 and TRBC2 was used as the beta constant-region primer. The ligated cDNA went through four rounds of PCR with nested alpha and beta constant-region primers together with the SP2 primer. The public sequencing data were trimmed at Q25 with fastp and processed into clonotypes with MiXCR by TCRdb, which kept only in-frame beta chains. One record per CDR3 amino acid sequence lists the most common genes and DNA. In all, the sample holds under 150,000 distinct CDR3 sequences, and about 20% of those were seen once. 0.6% to 0.8% of the sample comes from the top ten. No antigens are known for them. Input material: naive CD8+ T cells from blood. Per the publication, the cell subset or site label means: naive T cells, CD45RA high CD27+. The receptor set was obtained from a human donor in good health.

This clonotype was seen more than once but under ten times. The chain combines TRBV28 with TRBJ2-7; D call uncertain. This CDR3 region has 16 residues. Trimming removed 3 bases from V and 0 bases from J, with 15 bases in between. Germline lookup yields CDR1 MDHEN and CDR2 SYDVKM. The CDR3, as DNA: TGTGCCAGCAGTTTTCGGGTCTTCTTGAGCTCCTACGAGCAGTACTTC. Its translation is CASSFRVFLSSYEQYF.

This clonotype was observed a handful of times. The chain has TRBV7-8 and TRBJ2-7; the D gene is possibly TRBD2 (7 bases). V dropped 5 bases and J dropped 0 bases, with 14 bases sitting between them. This CDR3 has 15 amino acids. Germline CDR1 SGHVS, CDR2 FQNEAQ. Written as DNA, the CDR3 is TGTGCCAGCAGCCCGGGGGGCAGGGCCTCCTACGAGCAGTACTTC. It yields the protein CASSPGGRASYEQYF.

V gene TRBV11-2 combines with J gene TRBJ2-2, with no clear D. CDR3 length: 12 residues. From germline, CDR1 is SGHAT and CDR2 FQNNGV. The germline V and J ends were trimmed by 1 base and 7 bases, with 4 bases remaining between them. The CDR3 here is CASSLVGGELFF. CDR3 DNA: TGTGCCAGCAGCTTAGTAGGCGGGGAGCTGTTTTTT.

V gene TRBV5-1 combines with J gene TRBJ2-7; 9 positions match TRBD1. Trimming removed 0 bases from V and 4 bases from J; junction bases left unmatched: 8. Germline loops: CDR1 SGHRS, CDR2 YFSETQ. The CDR3 covers 16 residues. The CDR3: CASSLVPGQGHYEQYF. DNA for the CDR3: TGCGCCAGCAGCTTGGTCCCGGGACAGGGCCATTACGAGCAGTACTTC. The full variable domain, with the rest looked up from reference TRBV5-1 and TRBJ2-7, is KAGVTQTPRYLIKTRGQQVTLSCSPISGHRSVSWYQQTPGQGLQFLFEYFSETQRNKGNFPGRFSGRQFSNSRSEMNVSTLELGDSALYLCASSLVPGQGHYEQYFGPGTRLTVT.

This clonotype was counted between two and nine times. The rearrangement uses TRBV28 and TRBJ1-2; D is ambiguous. The CDR3 contains 11 residues. From germline, CDR1 is MDHEN and CDR2 SYDVKM. V shed 7 bases and J shed 8 bases, with 11 bases lying between them. CDR3 bases: TGTGCCAGCACCCTAAGAAACGGCTACACCTTC. Encoded protein: CASTLRNGYTF.

The genes are TRBV5-4 and TRBJ1-1; perhaps TRBD1 as D (6 bases). Germline assignment: CDR1 SGHNT and CDR2 YYREEE (reference sequence). The CDR3 has 17 residues. With 1 base removed from V and 1 base from J, the gap between germline ends came to 17 bases. The CDR3 DNA follows: TGTGCCAGCAGCTTGCTGGGGGCAGGTTTAGGGAACACTGAAGCTTTCTTT. Translating gives CASSLLGAGLGNTEAFF.

V usage is TRBV28 and J usage is TRBJ2-1; either TRBD1 or TRBD2 may fit D (5 bases each). Trimming took 1 base from V and 0 from J, leaving 19 bases between them. Germline V lookup: CDR1 MDHEN, CDR2 SYDVKM. This CDR3 contains 19 residues. CDR3 residues: CASSLFGQGALSSYNEQFF. CDR3 DNA sequence: TGTGCCAGCAGTTTATTTGGCCAGGGAGCCCTTTCCTCCTACAATGAGCAGTTCTTC. Filled out from reference TRBV28 and TRBJ2-1, the complete variable domain reads DVKVTQSSRYLVKRTGEKVFLECVQDMDHENMFWYRQDPGLGLRLIYFSYDVKMKEKGDIPEGYSVSREKKERFSLILESASTNQTSMYLCASSLFGQGALSSYNEQFFGPGTRLTVL.

In this sample, this clonotype turned up a few times. The chain employs TRBV9 and TRBJ2-5; 8 bases align to TRBD2. Germline loops: CDR1 SGDLS, CDR2 YYNGEE. V shed 3 bases, J shed 4 bases, and the junction held 8 bases outside the gene matches. This CDR3 contains 15 residues. The CDR3 loop reads CASSEGGREGETQYF. CDR3 nucleotides: TGTGCCAGCAGCGAGGGAGGACGGGAGGGAGAGACCCAGTACTTC.

The rearrangement links TRBV28 to TRBJ2-3, with 9 bases that match TRBD1. CDR1 is MDHEN, CDR2 SYDVKM, per germline. J was trimmed by 5 bases and V by 1 base; bases with no gene match: 7. The CDR3 is 16 residues long. CDR3 sequence (DNA): TGTGCCAGCAGTTTATTAGGACAGGGGTCGAAAGATACGCAGTATTTT. Translating gives CASSLLGQGSKDTQYF.

This clonotype has more than one count but fewer than ten. V and J are TRBV12-5 and TRBJ2-3; D is possibly TRBD2 (5 bases). V was cut by 0 bases and J by 2 bases, with 12 bases left in between. Germline V lookup: CDR1 LGHNT, CDR2 FRNRAP. This CDR3 is built from 16 residues. The CDR3 DNA reads TGTGCTAGTGGTTTGGTACTAGGGCTACCCACAGATACGCAGTATTTT. Translating gives CASGLVLGLPTDTQYF.

V and J are TRBV5-5 and TRBJ2-1; 8 bases fit TRBD2. The CDR3 is 16 amino acids. With V trimmed by 4 bases and J by 7 bases, 13 bases remained unmatched. Germline loops: CDR1 SGHKS, CDR2 YYEKEE (reference sequence). CDR3: CASSPRYAGGHNEQFF. The CDR3 DNA sequence: TGTGCCAGCAGCCCAAGGTACGCGGGAGGTCATAATGAGCAGTTCTTC.

This clonotype was picked up many times. The J gene is TRBJ2-6, the V gene TRBV28; D is ambiguous. CDR1 and CDR2 (germline): MDHEN, SYDVKM. This CDR3 spans 13 amino acids. Trimming removed 7 bases from V and 0 bases from J, with 4 bases in between. CDR3: CASTFSGANVLTF. DNA for the CDR3: TGTGCCAGCACCTTCTCTGGGGCCAACGTCCTGACTTTC.

The rearrangement joins TRBV29-1 to TRBJ2-7; 7 nucleotides line up with TRBD1. The CDR3 runs to 12 residues. From germline, CDR1 is SQVTM and CDR2 ANQGSEA. V dropped 5 bases and J dropped 3; count of bases not matched to a gene: 4. The CDR3 coding sequence is TGCAGCGTTCAACAGGGGCACTACGAGCAGTACTTC. The encoded protein is CSVQQGHYEQYF.

The chain carries TRBV9 and TRBJ2-1; a possible D gene is TRBD1 (6 bases). CDR3 length: 15 residues. Germline CDR1 SGDLS, CDR2 YYNGEE. Between the trimmed V and J ends, which lost 0 bases and 4 bases, there was a span of 11 bases. The CDR3: CASSVDWTVYNEQFF. As DNA, the CDR3 is TGTGCCAGCAGCGTAGACTGGACAGTGTACAATGAGCAGTTCTTC.

A few counts support this clonotype. CDR3 sequence (DNA): TGTGCCAGCAGTTACTCGATTGTGACTAGCGGGTTTACCATCTACAATGAGCAGTTCTTC. Translation gives CASSYSIVTSGFTIYNEQFF. This chain connects TRBV6-2 or TRBV6-3 to TRBJ2-1, with 10 bases fitting TRBD2. V was pared by 0 bases and J by 3 bases, with 14 bases of the junction left unmatched. Looked up from germline, CDR1 is MNHEY and CDR2 is SVGEGT. The length of the CDR3 is 20 residues.

This sequence joins TRBV4-2 and TRBJ2-2; D possibly corresponds to TRBD2 (6 bases). The CDR3 is made up of 14 amino acids. Looked up from germline, CDR1 is LGHNA and CDR2 is YNFKEQ. Trimming removed 3 bases from V and 4 bases from J, with 9 bases in between. The CDR3 bases are TGTGCCAGCAGCCACCCGGGGGTCACCGGGGAGCTGTTTTTT. It is translated as CASSHPGVTGELFF.

This clonotype was counted many times. V gene TRBV9 combines with J gene TRBJ2-1; D gene uncertain. Germline CDR1 and CDR2: SGDLS and YYNGEE. CDR3 length equals 12 residues. V lost 6 bases, J lost 10 bases, and 14 bases lay in between. The CDR3 nucleotides read TGTGCCAGCAACGACCCAGAGGACGAGCAGTTCTTC. Residues: CASNDPEDEQFF.

The chain links TRBV6-2 or TRBV6-3 to TRBJ2-5, with TRBD2 identical over 7 bases. Germline V gene sequence: CDR1 MNHEY, CDR2 SVGEGT. The CDR3 consists of 16 residues. The trim removed 2 bases at V and 5 bases at J, leaving 11 bases unmatched. In DNA form, the CDR3 reads TGTGCCAGCAGTTACGCGGCGGGAGACTTCGAGGAGACCCAGTACTTC. Protein sequence: CASSYAAGDFEETQYF.

V gene TRBV19 combines with J gene TRBJ2-6; tentatively, D is TRBD2 (5 bases). Germline V gene data show CDR1 as LNHDA and CDR2 as SQIVND (reference sequence). V shed 3 bases and J shed 0 bases, with 9 bases lying between them. The CDR3 contains 16 residues. The CDR3 loop is CASSMDGNSGANVLTF. DNA of the CDR3: TGTGCCAGTAGTATGGACGGGAACTCTGGGGCCAACGTCCTGACTTTC.

The sample holds a few counts of this clonotype. J is TRBJ2-2 and V is TRBV7-9, with D possibly being TRBD1 (6 bases). V dropped 4 bases and J dropped 5 bases, with 14 bases sitting between them. This CDR3 region has 15 residues. Germline-derived CDR1 and CDR2 are SEHNR and FQNEAQ (reference sequence). CDR3 sequence reads: CASSSSGTQTGELFF. CDR3 DNA sequence: TGTGCCAGCAGCTCCTCCGGGACACAGACCGGGGAGCTGTTTTTT.

There are a few counts of this clonotype. V is TRBV10-2 and J is TRBJ2-1, with TRBD2 matching 13 bases. CDR1 and CDR2 (germline): WSHSY, SAAADI. The CDR3 sequence is 20 residues long. Trimming cost V 6 bases and J 0 bases; bases outside gene matches: 14. CDR3 DNA sequence: TGCGCCAGCAGCCTCTCCCCGGGACTAGCGGGACGAAGCTCCTACAATGAGCAGTTCTTC. This codes for CASSLSPGLAGRSSYNEQFF.

Only a few counts were recorded for this clonotype. The chain combines TRBV20-1 with TRBJ2-3; TRBD2 agrees at 7 bases. J gave up 7 bases and V 2 bases, and 18 bases lay outside the gene matches. Germline values: CDR1 DFQATT, CDR2 SNEGSKA (reference sequence). CDR3 length: 17 residues. The CDR3 nucleotides are TGCAGTGCTAGACCATTCGGGGGGACCCCTCCGGGGAATACGCAGTATTTT. Translation gives CSARPFGGTPPGNTQYF.

V usage is TRBV5-1 and J usage is TRBJ1-5; D is possibly TRBD1 (5 bases). Germline lookup yields CDR1 SGHRS and CDR2 YFSETQ. The CDR3 spans 13 residues. V was cut by 0 bases and J by 6 bases, with 7 bases left in between. The CDR3 reads CASSLEGSQPQHF. The CDR3 DNA reads as TGCGCCAGCAGCTTGGAGGGGAGTCAGCCCCAGCATTTT.

The chain joins TRBV12-3 or TRBV12-4 to TRBJ2-7; D might be TRBD2 (5 bases). The CDR3 loop spans 16 amino acids. The V end lost 1 base, the J end lost 6 bases, and 19 bases lay between the germline ends. Here the CDR3 reads CASSLDGGEVEGEQYF. In DNA, the CDR3 is TGTGCCAGCAGTTTAGATGGAGGAGAGGTAGAAGGCGAGCAGTACTTC.

The chain recombines TRBV28 with TRBJ2-7; 10 bases line up with TRBD2. The CDR3 is 15 amino acids. Unmatched junction bases numbered 6, after V lost 1 base and J lost 6 bases. CDR1 is MDHEN and CDR2 is SYDVKM in the germline V gene. CDR3 amino acids: CASSLLLAGSSEQYF. The CDR3 DNA reads TGTGCCAGCAGTTTATTACTAGCGGGAAGCTCCGAGCAGTACTTC. The full variable domain, in which reference TRBV28 and TRBJ2-7 provide the parts outside the CDR3, is DVKVTQSSRYLVKRTGEKVFLECVQDMDHENMFWYRQDPGLGLRLIYFSYDVKMKEKGDIPEGYSVSREKKERFSLILESASTNQTSMYLCASSLLLAGSSEQYFGPGTRLTVT.

This clonotype has just a few counts. J is TRBJ1-1 and V is TRBV6-5; D call uncertain. Germline V gives CDR1 MNHEY, CDR2 SVGAGI. V gave up 0 bases and J gave up 1 base, with 6 bases separating them. There are 14 residues in the CDR3. The CDR3 DNA follows: TGTGCCAGCAGTTACTCCCAAGCGAACACTGAAGCTTTCTTT. As protein: CASSYSQANTEAFF.

Only a few counts were recorded for this clonotype. The chain links TRBV6-1 to TRBJ1-6; D is undetermined. CDR1 MNHNS and CDR2 SASEGT come from the germline V gene. The V end lost 7 bases, the J end lost 0 bases, and 13 bases lay between the germline ends. There are 16 residues in the CDR3. The CDR3 here is CASTEVTVSYNSPLHF. The DNA of the CDR3 is TGTGCCAGCACCGAAGTGACGGTCTCCTATAATTCACCCCTCCACTTT.

This clonotype was recorded many times. This sequence joins TRBV15 and TRBJ2-7; D might be TRBD1 (5 bases). V lost 0 bases and J lost 0, with 9 bases in between. The CDR3 sequence is 15 residues long. Germline CDR1 is LNHNV and CDR2 is YYDKDF (reference sequence). CDR3 sequence reads: CATSRDPDSSYEQYF. The CDR3 DNA follows: TGTGCCACCAGCAGAGATCCCGACAGCTCCTACGAGCAGTACTTC.